These 4 T cell receptor beta chains originate from one sample sequenced in a study of cytomegalovirus exposure and HLA in healthy donors. The PCR was carried out with 60 Vbeta primers and 13 Jbeta primers. The method was immunoSEQ multiplex PCR; TCRdb's version includes in-frame clones alone and lacks a portion of them. The table lists roughly 140,000 clones, 70% to 80% of them singletons. Sequences were obtained from PBMCs. These receptors all stem from a man aged 45 to 65 in good health and CMV-seropositive.

This chain connects TRBV11-1 to TRBJ2-7; weak D call: TRBD1 (6 bases). Looked up from germline, CDR1 is SGHAT and CDR2 is FQDESV (reference sequence). CDR3 length: 13 residues. V gave up 4 bases and J gave up 0 bases, with 7 bases separating them. The CDR3 bases are TGTGCCAGCAGCTGGGACAACTCCTACGAGCAGTACTTC. The encoded protein is CASSWDNSYEQYF. Full variable domain (rest looked up from reference TRBV11-1 and TRBJ2-7): EAEVAQSPRYKITEKSQAVAFWCDPISGHATLYWYRQILGQGPELLVQFQDESVVDDSQLPKDRFSAERLKGVDSTLKIQPAELGDSAMYLCASSWDNSYEQYFGPGTRLTVT.

The chain uses TRBV2 and TRBJ2-7; 7 nucleotides match TRBD2. The CDR3 is 15 amino acids. CDR1 is SNHLY, CDR2 FYNNEI, per germline. V dropped 4 bases and J dropped 3; count of bases not matched to a gene: 9. CDR3 coding DNA: TGTGCCAGCAGTGTGAGGGCTAGCGGAGGCTACGAGCAGTACTTC. Amino acid sequence: CASSVRASGGYEQYF.

This CDR3 is CASSGQGGPYEQYF. CDR3 nucleotides: TGTGCCAGCAGTGGACAGGGGGGACCCTACGAGCAGTACTTC. V gene TRBV2 combines with J gene TRBJ2-7; TRBD1 agrees at 9 bases. Losses at the gene ends were 4 bases for V and 2 bases for J; bases not matched to a gene: 3. Germline-derived CDR1 and CDR2 are SNHLY and FYNNEI. There are 14 residues in the CDR3.

The chain uses TRBV5-1 and TRBJ1-1; TRBD1 matches at 8 bases. There are 17 residues in the CDR3. V shed 0 bases, J shed 1 base, and the junction held 8 bases outside the gene matches. Germline V gene data show CDR1 as SGHRS and CDR2 as YFSETQ. DNA for the CDR3: TGCGCCAGCAGCTTGGAGGGACAGGTCTTCCCGAACACTGAAGCTTTCTTT. It encodes CASSLEGQVFPNTEAFF.